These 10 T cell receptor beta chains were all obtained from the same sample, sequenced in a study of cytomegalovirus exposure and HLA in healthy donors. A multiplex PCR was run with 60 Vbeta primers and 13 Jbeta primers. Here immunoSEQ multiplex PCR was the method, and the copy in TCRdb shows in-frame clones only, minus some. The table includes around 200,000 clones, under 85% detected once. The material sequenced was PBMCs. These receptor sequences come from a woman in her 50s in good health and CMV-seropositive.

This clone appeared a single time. This chain's CDR3 is CASSLTGLGTEAFF. DNA of the CDR3: TGTGCCAGCAGCTTGACAGGGCTGGGCACTGAAGCTTTCTTT. The chain has TRBV7-9 and TRBJ1-1; 7 bases match TRBD1. The germline gives CDR1 SEHNR, CDR2 FQNEAQ (reference sequence). V shed 3 bases and J 4 bases; nucleotides not matched to a gene: 5. The CDR3 contains 14 residues.

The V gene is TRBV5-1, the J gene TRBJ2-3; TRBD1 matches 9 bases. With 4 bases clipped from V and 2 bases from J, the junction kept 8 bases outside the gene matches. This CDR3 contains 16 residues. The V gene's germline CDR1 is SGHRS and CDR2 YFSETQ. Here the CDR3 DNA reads TGCGCCAGCAGCCCGGGGACAGGGAGCCTCACAGATACGCAGTATTTT. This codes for CASSPGTGSLTDTQYF.

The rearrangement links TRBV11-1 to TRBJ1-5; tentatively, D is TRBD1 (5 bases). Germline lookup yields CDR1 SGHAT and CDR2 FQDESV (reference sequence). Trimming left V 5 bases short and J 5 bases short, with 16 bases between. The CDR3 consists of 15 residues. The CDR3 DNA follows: TGTGCCAGCAGCCAGGGCTCCGGGCCCCATCAGCCCCAGCATTTT. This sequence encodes CASSQGSGPHQPQHF.

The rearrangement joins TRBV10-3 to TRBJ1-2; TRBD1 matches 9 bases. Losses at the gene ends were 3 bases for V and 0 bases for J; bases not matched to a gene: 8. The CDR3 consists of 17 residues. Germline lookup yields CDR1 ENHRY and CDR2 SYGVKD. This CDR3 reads CAISDPRTGATNYGYTF. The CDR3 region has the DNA TGTGCCATCAGTGACCCCCGGACAGGGGCCACTAACTATGGCTACACCTTC.

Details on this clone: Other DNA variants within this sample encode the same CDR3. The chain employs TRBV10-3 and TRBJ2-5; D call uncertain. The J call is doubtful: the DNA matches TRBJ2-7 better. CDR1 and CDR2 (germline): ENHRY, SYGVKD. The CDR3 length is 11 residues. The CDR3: CAIRGSYEQYF. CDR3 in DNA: TGTGCCATCAGGGGCTCCTACGAGCAGTACTTC.

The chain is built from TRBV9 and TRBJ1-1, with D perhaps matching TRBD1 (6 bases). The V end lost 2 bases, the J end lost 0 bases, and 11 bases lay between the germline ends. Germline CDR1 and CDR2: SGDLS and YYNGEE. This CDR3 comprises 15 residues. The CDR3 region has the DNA TGTGCCAGCAGCGTGGCAGGGGCGATGAACACTGAAGCTTTCTTT. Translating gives CASSVAGAMNTEAFF.

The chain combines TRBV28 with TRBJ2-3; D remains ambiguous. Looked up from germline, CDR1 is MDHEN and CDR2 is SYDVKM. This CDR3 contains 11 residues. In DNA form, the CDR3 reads TGTGTAAGCTCCTCCACAGATACGCAGTATTTT. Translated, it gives CVSSSTDTQYF.

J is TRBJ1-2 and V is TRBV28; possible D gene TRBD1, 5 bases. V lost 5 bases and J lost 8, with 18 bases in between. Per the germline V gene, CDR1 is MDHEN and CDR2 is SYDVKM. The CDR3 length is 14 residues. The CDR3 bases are TGTGCCAGCAGTCCCGGGGCGGCGGGGCTGGGCTACACCTTC. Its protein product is CASSPGAAGLGYTF.

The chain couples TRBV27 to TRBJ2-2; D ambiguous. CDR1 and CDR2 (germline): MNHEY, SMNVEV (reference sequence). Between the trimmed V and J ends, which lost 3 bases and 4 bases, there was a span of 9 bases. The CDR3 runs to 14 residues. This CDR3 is CASSFSASTGELFF. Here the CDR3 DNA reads TGTGCCAGCAGTTTCAGCGCGAGCACCGGGGAGCTGTTTTTT.

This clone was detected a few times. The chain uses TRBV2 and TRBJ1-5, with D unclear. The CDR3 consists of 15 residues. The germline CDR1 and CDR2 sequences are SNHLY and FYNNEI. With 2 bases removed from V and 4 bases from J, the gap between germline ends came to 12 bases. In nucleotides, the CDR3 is TGTGCCAGCAGTGAATTCGGGATGCCGAATCAGCCCCAGCATTTT. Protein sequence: CASSEFGMPNQPQHF.